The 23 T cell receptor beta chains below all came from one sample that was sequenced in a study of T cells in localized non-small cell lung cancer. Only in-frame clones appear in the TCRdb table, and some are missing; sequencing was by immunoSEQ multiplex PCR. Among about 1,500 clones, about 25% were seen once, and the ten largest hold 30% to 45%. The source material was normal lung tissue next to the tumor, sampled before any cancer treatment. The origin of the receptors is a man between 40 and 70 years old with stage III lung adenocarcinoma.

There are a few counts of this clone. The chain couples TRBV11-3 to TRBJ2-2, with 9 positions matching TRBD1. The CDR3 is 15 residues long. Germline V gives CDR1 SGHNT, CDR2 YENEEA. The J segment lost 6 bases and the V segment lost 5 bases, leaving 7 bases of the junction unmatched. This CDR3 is CASSLYRGLAGELFF. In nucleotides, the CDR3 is TGTGCCAGCAGCCTCTACAGGGGGCTGGCCGGGGAGCTGTTTTTT.

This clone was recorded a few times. As DNA, the CDR3 is TGTGCCACCAGCAGTTCCGTTGCGGGGTACACTGAAGCTTTCTTT. This gives the protein CATSSSVAGYTEAFF. This rearrangement joins TRBV15 to TRBJ1-1; D is undetermined. There are 15 residues in the CDR3. Trimming shortened V by 3 bases and J by 3 bases, and 14 bases separated the two germline ends. The germline gives CDR1 LNHNV, CDR2 YYDKDF (reference sequence). Filled out from reference TRBV15 and TRBJ1-1, the complete variable domain reads DAMVIQNPRYQVTQFGKPVTLSCSQTLNHNVMYWYQQKSSQAPKLLFHYYDKDFNNEADTPDNFQSRRPNTSFCFLDIRSPGLGDTAMYLCATSSSVAGYTEAFFGQGTRLTVV.

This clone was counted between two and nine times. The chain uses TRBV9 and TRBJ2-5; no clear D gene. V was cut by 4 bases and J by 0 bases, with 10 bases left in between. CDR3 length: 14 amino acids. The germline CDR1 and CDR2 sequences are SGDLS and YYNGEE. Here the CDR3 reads CASSPPLDQETQYF. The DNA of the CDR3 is TGTGCCAGCAGCCCCCCGCTGGACCAAGAGACCCAGTACTTC.

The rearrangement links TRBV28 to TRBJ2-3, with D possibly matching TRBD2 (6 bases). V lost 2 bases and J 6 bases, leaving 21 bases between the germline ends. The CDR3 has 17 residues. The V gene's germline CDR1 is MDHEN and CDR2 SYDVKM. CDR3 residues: CASSLRGGKEQLDTQYF. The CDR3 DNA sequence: TGTGCCAGCAGTTTACGGGGCGGGAAGGAGCAGTTGGATACGCAGTATTTT.

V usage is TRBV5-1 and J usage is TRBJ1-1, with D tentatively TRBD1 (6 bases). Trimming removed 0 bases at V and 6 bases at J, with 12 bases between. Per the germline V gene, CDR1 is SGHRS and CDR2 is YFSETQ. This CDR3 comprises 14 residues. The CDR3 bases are TGCGCCAGCAGCTTGGAGGTACAGGGTGCTGAAGCTTTCTTT. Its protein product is CASSLEVQGAEAFF.

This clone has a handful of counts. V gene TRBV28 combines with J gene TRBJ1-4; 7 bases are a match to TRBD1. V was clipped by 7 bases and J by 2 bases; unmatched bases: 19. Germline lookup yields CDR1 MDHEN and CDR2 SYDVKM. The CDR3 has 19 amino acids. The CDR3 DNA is TGTGCCAGCAAAGACGCTGGGACAGAGTTATATGGGACTAATGAAAAACTGTTTTTT. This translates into CASKDAGTELYGTNEKLFF.

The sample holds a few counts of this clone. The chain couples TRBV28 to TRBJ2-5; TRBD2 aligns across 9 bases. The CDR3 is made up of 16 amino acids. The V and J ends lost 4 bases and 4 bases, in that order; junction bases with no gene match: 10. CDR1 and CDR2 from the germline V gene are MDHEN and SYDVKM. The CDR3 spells CASSSTRLADGETQYF. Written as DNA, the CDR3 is TGTGCCAGCAGTTCTACCCGACTAGCGGATGGAGAGACCCAGTACTTC.

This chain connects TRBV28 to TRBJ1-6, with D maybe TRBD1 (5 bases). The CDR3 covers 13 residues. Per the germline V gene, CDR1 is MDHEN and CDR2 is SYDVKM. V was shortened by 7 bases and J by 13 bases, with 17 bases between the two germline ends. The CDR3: CASTPGRQHPLHF. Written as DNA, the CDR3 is TGTGCCAGCACCCCGGGACGTCAGCACCCCCTCCACTTT. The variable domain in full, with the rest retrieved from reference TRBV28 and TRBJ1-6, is DVKVTQSSRYLVKRTGEKVFLECVQDMDHENMFWYRQDPGLGLRLIYFSYDVKMKEKGDIPEGYSVSREKKERFSLILESASTNQTSMYLCASTPGRQHPLHFGNGTRLTVT.

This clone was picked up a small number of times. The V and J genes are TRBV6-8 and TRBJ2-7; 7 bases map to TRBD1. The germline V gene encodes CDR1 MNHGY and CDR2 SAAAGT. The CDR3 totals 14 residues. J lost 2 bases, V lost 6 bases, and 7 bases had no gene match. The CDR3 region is CASSMDRFPYEQYF. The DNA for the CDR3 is TGTGCCAGCAGCATGGACAGGTTCCCCTACGAGCAGTACTTC.

CDR3: CASSLGTFYEQYF. CDR3 bases: TGTGCCAGCAGTTTAGGGACTTTTTACGAGCAGTACTTC. V and J are TRBV28 and TRBJ2-7, with D maybe TRBD2 (6 bases). Trimming removed 2 bases from V and 4 bases from J, with 9 bases in between. The CDR3 totals 13 residues. Germline CDR1 MDHEN, CDR2 SYDVKM.

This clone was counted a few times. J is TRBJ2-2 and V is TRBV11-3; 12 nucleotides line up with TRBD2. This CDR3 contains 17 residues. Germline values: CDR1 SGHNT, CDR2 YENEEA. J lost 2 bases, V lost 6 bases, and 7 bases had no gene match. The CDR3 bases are TGTGCCAGCAGTCAGACTAGCGGGAGACCCAACACCGGGGAGCTGTTTTTT. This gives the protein CASSQTSGRPNTGELFF.

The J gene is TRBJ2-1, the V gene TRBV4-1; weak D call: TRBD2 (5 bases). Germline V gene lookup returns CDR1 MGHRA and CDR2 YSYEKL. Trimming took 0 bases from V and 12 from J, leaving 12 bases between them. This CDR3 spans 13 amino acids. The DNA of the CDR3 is TGCGCCAGCAGCCAAGAAGCACAGAGGGCGCAGTTCTTC. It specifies CASSQEAQRAQFF.

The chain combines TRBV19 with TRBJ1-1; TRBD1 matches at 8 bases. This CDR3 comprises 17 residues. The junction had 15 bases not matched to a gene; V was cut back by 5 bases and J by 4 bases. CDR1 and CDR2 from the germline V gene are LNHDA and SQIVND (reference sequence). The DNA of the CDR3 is TGTGCCAGTAGTGCCCGGACAGGGCTAGTATATAGCACTGAAGCTTTCTTT. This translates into CASSARTGLVYSTEAFF.

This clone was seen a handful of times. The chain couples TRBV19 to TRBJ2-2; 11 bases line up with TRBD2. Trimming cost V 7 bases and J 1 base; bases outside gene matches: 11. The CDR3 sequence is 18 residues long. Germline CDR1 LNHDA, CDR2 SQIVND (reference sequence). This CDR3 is CASKLSGGAEGNTGELFF. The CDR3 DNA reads TGTGCCAGTAAACTTAGCGGGGGGGCCGAGGGGAACACCGGGGAGCTGTTTTTT.

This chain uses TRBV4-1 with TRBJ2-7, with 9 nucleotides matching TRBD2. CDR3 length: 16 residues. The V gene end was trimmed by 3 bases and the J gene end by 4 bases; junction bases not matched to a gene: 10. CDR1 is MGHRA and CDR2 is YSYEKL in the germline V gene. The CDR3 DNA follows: TGCGCCAGCAGCCATCTAGCGGGATCGGGGGGATACGAGCAGTACTTC. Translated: CASSHLAGSGGYEQYF.

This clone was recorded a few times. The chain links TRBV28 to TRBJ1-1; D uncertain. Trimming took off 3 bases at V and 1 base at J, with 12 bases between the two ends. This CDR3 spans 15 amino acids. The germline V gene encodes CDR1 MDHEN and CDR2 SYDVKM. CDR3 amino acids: CASSFNQARNTEAFF. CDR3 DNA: TGTGCCAGCAGTTTCAATCAGGCCAGGAACACTGAAGCTTTCTTT. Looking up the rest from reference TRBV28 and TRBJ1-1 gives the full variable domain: DVKVTQSSRYLVKRTGEKVFLECVQDMDHENMFWYRQDPGLGLRLIYFSYDVKMKEKGDIPEGYSVSREKKERFSLILESASTNQTSMYLCASSFNQARNTEAFFGQGTRLTVV.

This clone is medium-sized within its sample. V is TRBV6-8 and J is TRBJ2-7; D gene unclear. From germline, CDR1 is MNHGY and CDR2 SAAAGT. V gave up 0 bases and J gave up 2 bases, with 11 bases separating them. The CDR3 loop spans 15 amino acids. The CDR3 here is CASSYSTGRAYEQYV. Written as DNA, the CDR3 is TGTGCCAGCAGTTACTCGACTGGGCGCGCCTACGAGCAGTACGTC.

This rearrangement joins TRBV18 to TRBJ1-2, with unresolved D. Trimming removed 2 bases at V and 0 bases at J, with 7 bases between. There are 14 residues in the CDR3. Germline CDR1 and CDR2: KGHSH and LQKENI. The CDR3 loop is CASSPTPANYGYTF. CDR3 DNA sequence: TGTGCCAGCTCACCAACACCAGCTAACTATGGCTACACCTTC.

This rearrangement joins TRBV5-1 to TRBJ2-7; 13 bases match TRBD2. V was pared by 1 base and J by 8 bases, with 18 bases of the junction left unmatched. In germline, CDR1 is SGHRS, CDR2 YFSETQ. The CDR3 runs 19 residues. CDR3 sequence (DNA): TGCGCCAGCAGCTTGAGCGGCAGAAGGACTAGCGGGAGTCCTACGAAGCAGTACTTC. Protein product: CASSLSGRRTSGSPTKQYF.

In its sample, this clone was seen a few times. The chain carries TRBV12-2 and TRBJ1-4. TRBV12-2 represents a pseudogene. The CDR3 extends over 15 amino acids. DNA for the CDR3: TGTGCAAGTCGTCAGATGGGGACCTCAAATGAAAAACTGTTTTTT. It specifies CASRQMGTSNEKLFF.

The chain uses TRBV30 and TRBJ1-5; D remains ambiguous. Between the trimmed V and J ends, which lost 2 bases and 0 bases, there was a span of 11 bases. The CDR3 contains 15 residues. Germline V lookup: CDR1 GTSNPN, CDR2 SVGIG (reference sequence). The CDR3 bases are TGTGCCTGGAGTCCGCGACGGTTTAGCAATCAGCCCCAGCATTTT. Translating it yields CAWSPRRFSNQPQHF.

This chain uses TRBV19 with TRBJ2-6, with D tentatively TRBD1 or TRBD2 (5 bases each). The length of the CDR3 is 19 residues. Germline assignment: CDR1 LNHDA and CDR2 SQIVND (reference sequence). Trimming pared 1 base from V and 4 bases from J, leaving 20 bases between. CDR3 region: CASSIGGGRVRDGANVLTF. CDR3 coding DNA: TGTGCCAGTAGTATAGGGGGTGGCAGGGTAAGGGACGGGGCCAACGTCCTGACTTTC.

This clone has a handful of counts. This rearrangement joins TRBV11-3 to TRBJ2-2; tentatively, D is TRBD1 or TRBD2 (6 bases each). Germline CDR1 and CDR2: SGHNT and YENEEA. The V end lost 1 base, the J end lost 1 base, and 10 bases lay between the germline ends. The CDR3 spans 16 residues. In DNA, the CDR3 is TGTGCCAGCAGCTTAGTAGGGGGGCAGAACACCGGGGAGCTGTTTTTT. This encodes CASSLVGGQNTGELFF. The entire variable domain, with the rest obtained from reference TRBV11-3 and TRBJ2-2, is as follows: EAGVVQSPRYKIIEKKQPVAFWCNPISGHNTLYWYLQNLGQGPELLIRYENEEAVDDSQLPKDRFSAERLKGVDSTLKIQPAELGDSAVYLCASSLVGGQNTGELFFGEGSRLTVL.